This record concerns one T cell receptor beta chain sequence. The data originate from a study of blood T cell repertoires in COVID-19. Study at large: The samples span acute and convalescent COVID-19 from the United States, Italy and Spain. The analysed material was cDNA or gDNA that came from T cells, B-cell-depleted T cells, or PBMCs.

As handled by the study authors: Nucleated cell counts were estimated from reference gene primer amplification. Libraries were prepared by immunoSEQ multiplex PCR; TCRdb keeps only in-frame clonotypes and omits some of them. The V and J calls and the clone size are those of that table, but D and trimming were determined from the DNA. The table has roughly 110,000 clones, roughly 80% seen once. The CDR3 consists of 16 residues. Trimming took 2 bases from V and 6 from J; bases not matched to a gene: 7. The germline gives CDR1 MNHEY, CDR2 SVGAGI. The TCR originated in a man aged 45-65 years with acute or convalescent COVID-19. Sequenced: peripheral blood. The V and J genes are TRBV6-5 and TRBJ1-4, with 9 bases aligning to TRBD1. In nucleotides, the CDR3 is TGTGCCAGCAGTTACGCGGCGACAGGGGGTTATGAAAAACTGTTTTTT. It encodes CASSYAATGGYEKLFF.